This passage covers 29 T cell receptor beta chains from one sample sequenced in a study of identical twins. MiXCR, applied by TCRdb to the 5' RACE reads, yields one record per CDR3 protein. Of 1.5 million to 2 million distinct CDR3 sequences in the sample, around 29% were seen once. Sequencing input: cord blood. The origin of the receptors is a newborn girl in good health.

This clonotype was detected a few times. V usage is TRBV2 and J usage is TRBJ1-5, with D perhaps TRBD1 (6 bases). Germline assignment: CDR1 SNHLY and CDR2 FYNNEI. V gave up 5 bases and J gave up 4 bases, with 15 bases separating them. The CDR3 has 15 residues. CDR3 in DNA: TGTGCCAGCAGTCACAGGGTTCGGGGTAATCAGCCCCAGCATTTT. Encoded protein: CASSHRVRGNQPQHF.

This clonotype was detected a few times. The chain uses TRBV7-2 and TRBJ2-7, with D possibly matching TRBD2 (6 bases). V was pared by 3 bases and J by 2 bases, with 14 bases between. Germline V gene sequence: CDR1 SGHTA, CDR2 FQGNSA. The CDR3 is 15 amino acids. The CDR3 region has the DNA TGTGCCAGCAGCTTTGTGGGGGGAAGAACCTACGAGCAGTACTTC. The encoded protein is CASSFVGGRTYEQYF.

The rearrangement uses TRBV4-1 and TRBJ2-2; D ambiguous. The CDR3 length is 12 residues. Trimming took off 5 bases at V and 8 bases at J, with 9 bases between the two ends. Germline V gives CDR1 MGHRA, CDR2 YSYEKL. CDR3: CASSRAIGELFF. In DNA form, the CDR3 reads TGCGCCAGCAGCAGAGCTATTGGGGAGCTGTTTTTT.

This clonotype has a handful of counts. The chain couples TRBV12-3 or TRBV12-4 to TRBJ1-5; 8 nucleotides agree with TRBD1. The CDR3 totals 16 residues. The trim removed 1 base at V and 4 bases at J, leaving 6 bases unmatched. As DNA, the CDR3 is TGTGCCAGCAGTTTAGAAGGCAGGACAGGGAATCAGCCCCAGCATTTT. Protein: CASSLEGRTGNQPQHF.

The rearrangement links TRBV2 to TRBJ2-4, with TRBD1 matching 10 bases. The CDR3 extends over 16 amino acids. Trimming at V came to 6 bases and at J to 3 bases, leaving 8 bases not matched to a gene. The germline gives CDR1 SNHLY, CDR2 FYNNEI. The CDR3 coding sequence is TGTGCCAGCAGGATGACAGGGGGCGCCGGCAAAAACATTCAGTACTTC. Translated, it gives CASRMTGGAGKNIQYF.

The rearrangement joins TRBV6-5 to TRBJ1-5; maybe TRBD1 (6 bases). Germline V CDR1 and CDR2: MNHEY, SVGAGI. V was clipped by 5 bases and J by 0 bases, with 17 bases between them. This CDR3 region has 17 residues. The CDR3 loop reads CASSTTGTAISNQPQHF. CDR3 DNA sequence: TGTGCCAGCAGTACTACAGGGACGGCTATTAGCAATCAGCCCCAGCATTTT.

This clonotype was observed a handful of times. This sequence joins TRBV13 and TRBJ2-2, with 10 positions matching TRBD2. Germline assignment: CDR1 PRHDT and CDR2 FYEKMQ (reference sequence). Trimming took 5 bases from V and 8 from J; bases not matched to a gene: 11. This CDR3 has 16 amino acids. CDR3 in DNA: TGTGCCAGCAGCAGTAGTGGGCTAGCGGGAGATGGGGAGCTGTTTTTT. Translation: CASSSSGLAGDGELFF.

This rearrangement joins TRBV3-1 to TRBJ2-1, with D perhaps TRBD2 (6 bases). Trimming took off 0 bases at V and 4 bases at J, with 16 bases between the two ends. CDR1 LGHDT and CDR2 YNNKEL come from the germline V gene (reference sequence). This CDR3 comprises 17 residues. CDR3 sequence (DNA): TGTGCCAGCAGCCAAGATCGGCGGGGTCCCCGGTACAATGAGCAGTTCTTC. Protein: CASSQDRRGPRYNEQFF.

This CDR3 reads CASSQGLPGQGAYEQYF. DNA of the CDR3: TGCGCCAGCAGCCAAGGACTCCCGGGACAGGGGGCTTACGAGCAGTACTTC. The rearrangement joins TRBV4-1 to TRBJ2-5, with 12 positions matching TRBD1. The J call may be wrong; the DNA end is better matched by TRBJ2-7. Germline V gives CDR1 MGHRA, CDR2 YSYEKL. The CDR3 totals 17 residues.

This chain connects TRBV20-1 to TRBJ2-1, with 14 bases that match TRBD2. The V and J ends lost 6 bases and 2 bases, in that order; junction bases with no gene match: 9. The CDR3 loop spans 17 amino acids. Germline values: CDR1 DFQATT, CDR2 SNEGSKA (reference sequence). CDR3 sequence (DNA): TGCAGTGCCTGCGGACTAGCGGGAGGACTTACCTACAATGAGCAGTTCTTC. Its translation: CSACGLAGGLTYNEQFF.

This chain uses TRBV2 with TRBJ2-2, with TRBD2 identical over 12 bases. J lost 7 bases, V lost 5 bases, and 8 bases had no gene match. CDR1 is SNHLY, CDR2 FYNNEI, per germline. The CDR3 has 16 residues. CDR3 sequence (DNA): TGTGCCAGCAGTCCGACTAGCGGGGGCCGCGGCGGGGAGCTGTTTTTT. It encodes CASSPTSGGRGGELFF.

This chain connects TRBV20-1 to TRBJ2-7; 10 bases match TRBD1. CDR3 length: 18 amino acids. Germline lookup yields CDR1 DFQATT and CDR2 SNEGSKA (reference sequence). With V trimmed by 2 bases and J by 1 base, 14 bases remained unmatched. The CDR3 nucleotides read TGCAGTGCTAGAAAATTACTCCGAGACAGGGGGCTGTCCTACGAGCAGTACTTC. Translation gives CSARKLLRDRGLSYEQYF.

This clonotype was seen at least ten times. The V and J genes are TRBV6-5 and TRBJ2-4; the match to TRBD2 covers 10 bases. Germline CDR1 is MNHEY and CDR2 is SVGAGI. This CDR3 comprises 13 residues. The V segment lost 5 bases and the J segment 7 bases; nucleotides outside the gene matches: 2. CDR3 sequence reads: CASSRAGGNIQYF. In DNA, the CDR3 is TGTGCCAGCAGTCGAGCGGGAGGGAACATTCAGTACTTC.

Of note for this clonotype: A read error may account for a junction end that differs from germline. The CDR3 sequence is CASSLADTRKDTRYF. Written as DNA, the CDR3 is TGTGCCAGCAGTTTAGCGGATACCCGGAAAGATACGCGGTATTTT. The genes are TRBV12-3 or TRBV12-4 and TRBJ2-3; D is undetermined. This CDR3 is 15 amino acids long.

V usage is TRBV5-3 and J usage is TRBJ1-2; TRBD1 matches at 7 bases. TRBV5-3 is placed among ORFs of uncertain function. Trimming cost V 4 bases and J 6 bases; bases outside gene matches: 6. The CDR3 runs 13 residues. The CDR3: CARSRQGYHGYTF. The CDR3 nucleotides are TGTGCCAGAAGCCGACAGGGATATCATGGCTACACCTTC.

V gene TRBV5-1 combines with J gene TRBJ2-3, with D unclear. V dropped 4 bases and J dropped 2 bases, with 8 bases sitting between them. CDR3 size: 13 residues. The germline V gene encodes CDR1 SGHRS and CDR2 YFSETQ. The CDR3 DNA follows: TGCGCCAGCAGCGACGGCCACACAGATACGCAGTATTTT. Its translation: CASSDGHTDTQYF.

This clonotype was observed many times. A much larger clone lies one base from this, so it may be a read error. The CDR3 bases are TGTGCCAGCACCCCCGACAGCTACGAGCAGTACTTC. This sequence encodes CASTPDSYEQYF. The chain carries TRBV28 and TRBJ2-7; perhaps TRBD1 as D (5 bases). The CDR3 runs to 12 residues. V shed 7 bases and J shed 3 bases, with 10 bases lying between them. Germline assignment: CDR1 MDHEN and CDR2 SYDVKM.

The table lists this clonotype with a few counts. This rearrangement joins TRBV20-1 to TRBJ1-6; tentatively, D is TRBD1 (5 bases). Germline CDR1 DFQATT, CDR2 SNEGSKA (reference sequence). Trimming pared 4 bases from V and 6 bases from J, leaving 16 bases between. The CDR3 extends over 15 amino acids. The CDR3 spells CSAKFRQGTNSPLHF. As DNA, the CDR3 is TGCAGTGCTAAATTCCGGCAGGGAACTAATTCACCCCTCCACTTT.

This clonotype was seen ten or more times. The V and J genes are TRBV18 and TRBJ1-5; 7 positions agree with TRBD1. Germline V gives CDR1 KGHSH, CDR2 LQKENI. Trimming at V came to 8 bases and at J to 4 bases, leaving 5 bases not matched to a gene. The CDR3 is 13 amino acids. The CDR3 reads CASSPTGNQPQHF. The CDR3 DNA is TGTGCCAGCAGCCCGACAGGGAATCAGCCCCAGCATTTT. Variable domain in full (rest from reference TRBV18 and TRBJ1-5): NAGVMQNPRHLVRRRGQEARLRCSPMKGHSHVYWYRQLPEEGLKFMVYLQKENIIDESGMPKERFSAEFPKEGPSILRIQQVVRGDSAAYFCASSPTGNQPQHFGDGTRLSIL.

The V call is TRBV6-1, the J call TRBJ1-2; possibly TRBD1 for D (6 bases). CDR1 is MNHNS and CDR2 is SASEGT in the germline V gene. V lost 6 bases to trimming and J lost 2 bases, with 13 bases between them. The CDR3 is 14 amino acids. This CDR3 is CASRGITGNYGYTF. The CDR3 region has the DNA TGTGCCAGCAGGGGAATTACAGGGAACTATGGCTACACCTTC.

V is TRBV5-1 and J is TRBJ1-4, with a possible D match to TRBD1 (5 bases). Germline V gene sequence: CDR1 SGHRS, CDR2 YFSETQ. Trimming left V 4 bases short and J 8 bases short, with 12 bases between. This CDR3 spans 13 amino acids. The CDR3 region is CASSGQGEEKLFF. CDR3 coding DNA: TGCGCCAGCAGCGGGCAGGGAGAAGAAAAACTGTTTTTT.

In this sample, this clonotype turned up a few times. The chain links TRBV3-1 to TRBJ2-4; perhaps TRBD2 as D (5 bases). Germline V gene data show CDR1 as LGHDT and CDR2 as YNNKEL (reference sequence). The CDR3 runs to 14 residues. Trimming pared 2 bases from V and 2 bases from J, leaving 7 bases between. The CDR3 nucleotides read TGTGCCAGCAGCCAACGAGGGTCCAAAAACATTCAGTACTTC. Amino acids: CASSQRGSKNIQYF. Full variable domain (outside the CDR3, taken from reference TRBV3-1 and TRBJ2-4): DTAVSQTPKYLVTQMGNDKSIKCEQNLGHDTMYWYKQDSKKFLKIMFSYNNKELIINETVPNRFSPKSPDKAHLNLHINSLELGDSAVYFCASSQRGSKNIQYFGAGTRLSVL.

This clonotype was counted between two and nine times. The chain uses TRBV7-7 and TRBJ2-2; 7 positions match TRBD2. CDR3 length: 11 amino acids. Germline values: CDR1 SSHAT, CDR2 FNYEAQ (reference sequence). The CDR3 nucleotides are TGTGCTAGCGGGCCCAGGGGGGAGCTGTTTTTT. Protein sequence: CASGPRGELFF.

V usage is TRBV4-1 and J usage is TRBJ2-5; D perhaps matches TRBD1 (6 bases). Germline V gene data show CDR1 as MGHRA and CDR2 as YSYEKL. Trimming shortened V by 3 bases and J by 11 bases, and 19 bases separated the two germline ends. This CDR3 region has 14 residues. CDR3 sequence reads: CASSQLTRDNEQYF. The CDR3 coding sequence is TGCGCCAGCAGCCAGCTTACTAGGGACAATGAGCAGTACTTC.

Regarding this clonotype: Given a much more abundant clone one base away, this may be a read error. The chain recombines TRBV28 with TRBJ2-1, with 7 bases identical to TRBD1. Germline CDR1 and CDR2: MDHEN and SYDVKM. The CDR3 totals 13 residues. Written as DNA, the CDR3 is TGTGCCAGCATTTTATCAGGGGGCAATGAGCAGTTCTTC. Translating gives CASILSGGNEQFF.

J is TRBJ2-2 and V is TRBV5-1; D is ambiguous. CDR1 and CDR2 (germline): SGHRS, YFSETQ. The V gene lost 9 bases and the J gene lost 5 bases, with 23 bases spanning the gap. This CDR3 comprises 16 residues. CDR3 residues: CATQPDPNPETGELFF. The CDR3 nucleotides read TGCGCCACCCAGCCAGACCCAAACCCAGAGACCGGGGAGCTGTTTTTT. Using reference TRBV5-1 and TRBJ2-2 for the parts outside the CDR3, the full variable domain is KAGVTQTPRYLIKTRGQQVTLSCSPISGHRSVSWYQQTPGQGLQFLFEYFSETQRNKGNFPGRFSGRQFSNSRSEMNVSTLELGDSALYLCATQPDPNPETGELFFGEGSRLTVL.

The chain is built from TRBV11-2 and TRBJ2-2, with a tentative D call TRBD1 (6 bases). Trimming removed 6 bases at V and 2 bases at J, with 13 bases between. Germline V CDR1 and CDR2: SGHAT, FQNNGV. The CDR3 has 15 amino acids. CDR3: CASRPTGSNTGELFF. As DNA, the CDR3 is TGTGCCAGCAGACCCACAGGGTCAAACACCGGGGAGCTGTTTTTT.

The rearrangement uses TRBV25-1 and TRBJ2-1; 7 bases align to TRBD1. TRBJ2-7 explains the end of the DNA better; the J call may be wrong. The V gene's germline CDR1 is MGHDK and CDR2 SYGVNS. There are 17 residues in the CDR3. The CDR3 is CASSEQGGQALYNEQYF. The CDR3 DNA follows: TGTGCCAGCAGTGAACAAGGTGGACAGGCCCTCTACAATGAGCAGTACTTC.

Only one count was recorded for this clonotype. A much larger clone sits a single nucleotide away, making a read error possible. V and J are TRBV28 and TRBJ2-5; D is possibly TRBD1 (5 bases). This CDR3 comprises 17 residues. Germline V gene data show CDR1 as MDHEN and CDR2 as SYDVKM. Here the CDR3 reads CASSTAPDSSDQETRYF. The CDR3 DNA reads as TGTGCCAGCAGCACGGCCCCAGACAGTTCGGACCAAGAGACCCGGTACTTC. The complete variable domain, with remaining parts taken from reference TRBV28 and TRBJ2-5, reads DVKVTQSSRYLVKRTGEKVFLECVQDMDHENMFWYRQDPGLGLRLIYFSYDVKMKEKGDIPEGYSVSREKKERFSLILESASTNQTSMYLCASSTAPDSSDQETRYFGPGTRLLVL.